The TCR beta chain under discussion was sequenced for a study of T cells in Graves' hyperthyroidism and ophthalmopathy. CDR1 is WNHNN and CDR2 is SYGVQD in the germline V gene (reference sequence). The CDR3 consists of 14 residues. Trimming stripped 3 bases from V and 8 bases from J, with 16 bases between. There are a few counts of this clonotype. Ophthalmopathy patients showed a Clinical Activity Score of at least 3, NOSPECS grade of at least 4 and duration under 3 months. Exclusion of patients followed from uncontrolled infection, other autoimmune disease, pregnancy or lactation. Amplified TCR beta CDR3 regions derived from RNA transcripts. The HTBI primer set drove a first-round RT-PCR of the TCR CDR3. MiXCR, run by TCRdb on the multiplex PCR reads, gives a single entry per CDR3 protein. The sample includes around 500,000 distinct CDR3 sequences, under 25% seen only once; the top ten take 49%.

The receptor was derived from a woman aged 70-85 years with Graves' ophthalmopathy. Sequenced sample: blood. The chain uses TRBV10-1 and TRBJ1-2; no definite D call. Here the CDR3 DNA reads TGCGCCAGCAGTGATTCGACCTGGTCCAGCGGCTACACCTTC. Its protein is CASSDSTWSSGYTF.